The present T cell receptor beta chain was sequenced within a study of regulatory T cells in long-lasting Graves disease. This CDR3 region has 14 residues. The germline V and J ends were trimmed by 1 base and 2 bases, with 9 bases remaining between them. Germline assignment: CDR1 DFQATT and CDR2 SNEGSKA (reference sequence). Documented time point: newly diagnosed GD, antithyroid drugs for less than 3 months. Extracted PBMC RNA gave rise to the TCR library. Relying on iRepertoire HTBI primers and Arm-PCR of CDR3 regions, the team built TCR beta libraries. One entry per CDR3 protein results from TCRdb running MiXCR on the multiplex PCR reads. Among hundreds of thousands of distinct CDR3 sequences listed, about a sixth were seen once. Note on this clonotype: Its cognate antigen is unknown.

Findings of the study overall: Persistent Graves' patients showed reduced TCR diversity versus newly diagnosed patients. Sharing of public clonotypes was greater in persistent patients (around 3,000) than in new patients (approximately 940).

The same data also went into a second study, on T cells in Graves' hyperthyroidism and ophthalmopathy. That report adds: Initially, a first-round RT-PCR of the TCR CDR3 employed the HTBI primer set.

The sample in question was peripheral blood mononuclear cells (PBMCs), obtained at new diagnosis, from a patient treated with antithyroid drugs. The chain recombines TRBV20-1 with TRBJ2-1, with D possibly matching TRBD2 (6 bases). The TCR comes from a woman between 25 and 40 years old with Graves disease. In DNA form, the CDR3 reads TGCAGTGCTAGAGCGGGGGAAACCTACAATGAGCAGTTCTTC. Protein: CSARAGETYNEQFF.